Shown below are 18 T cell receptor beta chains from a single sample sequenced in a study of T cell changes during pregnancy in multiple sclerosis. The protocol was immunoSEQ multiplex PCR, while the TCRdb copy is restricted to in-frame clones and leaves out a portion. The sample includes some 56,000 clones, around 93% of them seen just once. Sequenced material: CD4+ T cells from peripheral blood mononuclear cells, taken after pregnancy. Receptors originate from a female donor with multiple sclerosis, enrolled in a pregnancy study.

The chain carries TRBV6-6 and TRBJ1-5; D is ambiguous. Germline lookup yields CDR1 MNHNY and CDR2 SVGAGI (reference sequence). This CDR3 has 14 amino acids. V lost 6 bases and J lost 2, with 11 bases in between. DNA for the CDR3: TGTGCCAGCAGACGGAGAGCGGGCAATCAGCCCCAGCATTTT. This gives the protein CASRRRAGNQPQHF.

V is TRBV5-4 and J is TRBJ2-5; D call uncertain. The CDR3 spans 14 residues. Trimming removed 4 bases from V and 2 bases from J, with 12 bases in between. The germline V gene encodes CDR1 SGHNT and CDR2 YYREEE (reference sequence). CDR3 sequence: CASSLRVQQETQYF. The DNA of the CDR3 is TGTGCCAGCAGCCTCCGGGTTCAACAAGAGACCCAGTACTTC.

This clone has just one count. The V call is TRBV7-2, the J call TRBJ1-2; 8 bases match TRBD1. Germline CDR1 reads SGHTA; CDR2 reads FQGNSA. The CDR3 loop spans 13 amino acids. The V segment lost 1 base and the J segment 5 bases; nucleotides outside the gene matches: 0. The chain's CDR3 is CASSLGTGYGYTF. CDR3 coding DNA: TGTGCCAGCAGCTTAGGGACAGGGTATGGCTACACCTTC.

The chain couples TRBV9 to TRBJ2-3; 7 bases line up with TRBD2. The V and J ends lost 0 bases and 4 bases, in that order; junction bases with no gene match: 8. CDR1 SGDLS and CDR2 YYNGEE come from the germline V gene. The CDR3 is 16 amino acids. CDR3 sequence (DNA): TGTGCCAGCAGCGTAGCGGGACTACAGCTCCCAGATACGCAGTATTTT. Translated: CASSVAGLQLPDTQYF. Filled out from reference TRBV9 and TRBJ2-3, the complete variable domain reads DSGVTQTPKHLITATGQRVTLRCSPRSGDLSVYWYQQSLDQGLQFLIQYYNGEERAKGNILERFSAQQFPDLHSELNLSSLELGDSALYFCASSVAGLQLPDTQYFGPGTRLTVL.

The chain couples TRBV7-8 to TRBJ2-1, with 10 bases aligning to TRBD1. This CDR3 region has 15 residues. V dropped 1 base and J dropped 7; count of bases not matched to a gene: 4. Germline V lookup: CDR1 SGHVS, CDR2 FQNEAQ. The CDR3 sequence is CASSLGTGGLNEQFF. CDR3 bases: TGTGCCAGCAGCTTAGGGACAGGGGGATTGAATGAGCAGTTCTTC.

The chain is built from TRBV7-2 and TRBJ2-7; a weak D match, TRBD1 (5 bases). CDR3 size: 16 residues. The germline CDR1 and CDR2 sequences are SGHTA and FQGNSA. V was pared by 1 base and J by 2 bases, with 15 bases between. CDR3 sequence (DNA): TGTGCCAGCAGCTTAGTTCGGACACAAGGGACCTACGAGCAGTACTTC. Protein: CASSLVRTQGTYEQYF.

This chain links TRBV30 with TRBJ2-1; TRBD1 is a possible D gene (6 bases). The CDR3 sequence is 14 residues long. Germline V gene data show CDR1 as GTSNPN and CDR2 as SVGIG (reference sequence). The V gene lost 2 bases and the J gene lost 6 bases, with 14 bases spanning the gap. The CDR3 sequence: CAWSRHRARNEQFF. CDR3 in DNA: TGTGCCTGGAGTCGTCACAGGGCTCGCAATGAGCAGTTCTTC.

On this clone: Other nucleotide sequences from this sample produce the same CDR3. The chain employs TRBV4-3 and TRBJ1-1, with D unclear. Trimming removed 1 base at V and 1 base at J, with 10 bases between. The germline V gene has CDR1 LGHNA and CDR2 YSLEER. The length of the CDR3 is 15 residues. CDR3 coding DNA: TGCGCCAGCAGCCAAGGGGTCCGCGGGAACACTGAAGCTTTCTTT. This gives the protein CASSQGVRGNTEAFF.

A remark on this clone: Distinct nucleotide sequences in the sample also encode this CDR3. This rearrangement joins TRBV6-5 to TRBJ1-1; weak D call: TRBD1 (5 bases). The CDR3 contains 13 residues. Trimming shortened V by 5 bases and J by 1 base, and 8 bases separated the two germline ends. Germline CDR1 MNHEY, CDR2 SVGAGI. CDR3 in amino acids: CASSPTGNTEAFF. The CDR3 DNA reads TGTGCCAGCAGTCCCACAGGGAACACTGAAGCTTTCTTT.

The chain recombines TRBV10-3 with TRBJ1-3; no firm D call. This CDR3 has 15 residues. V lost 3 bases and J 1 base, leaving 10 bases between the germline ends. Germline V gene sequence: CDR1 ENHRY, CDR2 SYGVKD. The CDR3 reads CAISDQTDSGNTIYF. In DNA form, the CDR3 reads TGTGCCATCAGTGACCAAACTGATTCTGGAAACACCATATATTTT.

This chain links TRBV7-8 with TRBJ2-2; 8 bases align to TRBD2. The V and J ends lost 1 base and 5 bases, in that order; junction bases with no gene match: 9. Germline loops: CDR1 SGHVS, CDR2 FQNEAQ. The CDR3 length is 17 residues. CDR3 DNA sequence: TGTGCCAGCAGCTTAGGACTCATAGCGGGGTGGACCGGGGAGCTGTTTTTT. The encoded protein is CASSLGLIAGWTGELFF.

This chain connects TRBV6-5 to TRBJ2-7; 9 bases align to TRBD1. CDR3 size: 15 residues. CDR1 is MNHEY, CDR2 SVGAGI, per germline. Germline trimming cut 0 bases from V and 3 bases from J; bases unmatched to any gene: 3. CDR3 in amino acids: CASSYSGQGSYEQYF. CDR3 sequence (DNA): TGTGCCAGCAGTTACTCGGGACAGGGAAGCTACGAGCAGTACTTC.

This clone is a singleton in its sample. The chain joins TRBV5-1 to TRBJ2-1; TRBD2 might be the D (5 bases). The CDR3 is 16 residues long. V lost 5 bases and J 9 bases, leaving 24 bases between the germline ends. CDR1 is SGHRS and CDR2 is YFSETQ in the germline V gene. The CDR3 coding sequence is TGCGCCAGCAGTGGGAGACTACCGGCCGCCGGTGGTGAGCAGTTCTTC. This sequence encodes CASSGRLPAAGGEQFF. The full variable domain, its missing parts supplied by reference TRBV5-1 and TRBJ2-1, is KAGVTQTPRYLIKTRGQQVTLSCSPISGHRSVSWYQQTPGQGLQFLFEYFSETQRNKGNFPGRFSGRQFSNSRSEMNVSTLELGDSALYLCASSGRLPAAGGEQFFGPGTRLTVL.

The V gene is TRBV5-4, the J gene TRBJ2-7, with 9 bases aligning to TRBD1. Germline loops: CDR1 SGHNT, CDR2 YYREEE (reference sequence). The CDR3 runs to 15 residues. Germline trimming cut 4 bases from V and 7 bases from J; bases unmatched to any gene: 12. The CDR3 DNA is TGTGCCAGCAGCCCCACAAGGACAGGGGCGGGGGAGCAGTACTTC. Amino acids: CASSPTRTGAGEQYF.

CDR3 sequence: CSVAQNRGNTEAFF. The CDR3, as DNA: TGCAGCGTTGCCCAAAACAGGGGGAACACTGAAGCTTTCTTT. The V call is TRBV29-1, the J call TRBJ1-1; TRBD1 agrees at 7 bases. This CDR3 has 14 residues. V lost 4 bases to trimming and J lost 1 base; unmatched junction nucleotides: 6. CDR1 and CDR2 from the germline V gene are SQVTM and ANQGSEA.

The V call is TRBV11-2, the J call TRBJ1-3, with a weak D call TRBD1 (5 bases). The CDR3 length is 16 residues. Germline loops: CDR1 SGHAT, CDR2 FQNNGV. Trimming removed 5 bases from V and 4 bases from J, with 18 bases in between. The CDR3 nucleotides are TGTGCCAGCAGCCTACAACTCAGGGCCTGGGGAAACACCATATATTTT. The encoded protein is CASSLQLRAWGNTIYF. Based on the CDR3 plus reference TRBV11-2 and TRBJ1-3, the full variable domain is EAGVAQSPRYKIIEKRQSVAFWCNPISGHATLYWYQQILGQGPKLLIQFQNNGVVDDSQLPKDRFSAERLKGVDSTLKIQPAKLEDSAVYLCASSLQLRAWGNTIYFGEGSWLTVV.

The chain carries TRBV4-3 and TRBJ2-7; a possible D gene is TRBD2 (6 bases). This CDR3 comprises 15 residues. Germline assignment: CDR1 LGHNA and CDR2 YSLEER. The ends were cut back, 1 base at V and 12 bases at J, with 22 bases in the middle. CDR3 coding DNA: TGCGCCAGCAGCCAAGGGCGGGACGCAGCCCCTCGGCGGTACTTC. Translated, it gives CASSQGRDAAPRRYF.

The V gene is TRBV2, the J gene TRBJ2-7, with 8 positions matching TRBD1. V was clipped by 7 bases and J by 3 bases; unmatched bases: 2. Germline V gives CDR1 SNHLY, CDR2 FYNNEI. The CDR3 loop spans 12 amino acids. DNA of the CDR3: TGTGCCAGCAACAGGGGGTACTACGAGCAGTACTTC. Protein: CASNRGYYEQYF.